The TCR beta chain described here comes from a study of blood T cell repertoires in COVID-19. Study at large: Acute and convalescent COVID-19 samples came from the United States, Italy and Spain.

Profiling relied on immunoSEQ multiplex PCR, and the TCRdb table lists in-frame clones only, not all of them. Of tens of thousands of clones in the sample, 65% to 90% were seen once. The Seattle patients joined while their infection was active and were tracked longitudinally afterward. Germline CDR1 is SGHKS and CDR2 is YYEKEE (reference sequence). This CDR3 is built from 12 residues. V shed 5 bases and J shed 2 bases, with 8 bases lying between them. This TCR came from an elderly man with COVID-19, enrolled during active disease. The chain recombines TRBV5-5 with TRBJ2-7; tentatively, D is TRBD2 (6 bases). Sequencing input: peripheral blood. Here the CDR3 DNA reads TGTGCCAGCAGTTCGGGGGCCTACGAGCAGTACTTC. Translating gives CASSSGAYEQYF.